The entry below describes one TCR beta chain. Its specificity is not known. Ophthalmopathy patients had Clinical Activity Score at least 3, NOSPECS grade at least 4, duration under 3 months. PBMCs were collected from an approximately 9.3 ml volume of fresh peripheral blood. The data are from a study of T cells in Graves' hyperthyroidism and ophthalmopathy. Study outcomes and limitations: Researchers report that a 13 V-J model separated ophthalmopathy from stable hyperthyroidism.

Amplified TCR beta CDR3 regions derived from RNA transcripts. The HTBI set primed first-round TCR CDR3 RT-PCR. A single record per CDR3 protein comes from TCRdb applying MiXCR to the multiplex PCR reads. The repertoire includes some 570,000 distinct CDR3 sequences, approximately 14% of them detected once, and around 7% sits in the top ten. Sequenced material: blood. The receptor comes from a woman under 30 with Graves' ophthalmopathy.

CDR3 loop: CASSPGHSGNTIYF. The CDR3 DNA sequence: TGTGCCAGCAGCCCGGGACACTCTGGAAACACCATATATTTT. The chain employs TRBV14 and TRBJ1-3; TRBD1 might be the D (6 bases). The CDR3 is 14 residues long. CDR1 and CDR2 (germline): SGHDN, FVKESK. V dropped 4 bases and J dropped 0 bases, with 7 bases sitting between them.